The sequence of this T cell receptor (beta chain) was determined in a study of blood T cell repertoires in COVID-19. Generated by immunoSEQ multiplex PCR, the TCRdb table keeps only in-frame clones and is missing some. The sample carries 150,000 to 200,000 clones, 88% recorded once. Between the trimmed V and J ends, which lost 2 bases and 8 bases, there was a span of 18 bases. Germline V CDR1 and CDR2: LGHNA, YNFKEQ. The CDR3 runs to 15 residues. This receptor was identified in a woman aged 18-30 years who had recovered from COVID-19. V is TRBV4-2 and J is TRBJ1-2, with TRBD1 as a possible D gene (6 bases). The sample consisted of PBMCs or T cells enriched from blood (not recorded which). CDR3 amino acids: CASSQNYRDPGGYTF. CDR3 DNA sequence: TGTGCCAGCAGCCAAAACTACAGGGACCCCGGGGGCTACACCTTC.